The 9 T cell receptor beta chains listed next were all sequenced from one sample in a study of shared clonotypes between healthy human individuals. Sequencing was performed with immunoSEQ multiplex PCR; in TCRdb, only in-frame clones are kept and a portion is missing. The sample yields some 1,900,000 clones, approximately 94% seen once. As defined, naive CD8 cells were CD45RO-negative and positively selected for CCR7, with terminally differentiated effector memory CD45RA+ cells excluded. Material for sequencing was naive CD8+ T cells sorted from blood. These receptors all come from a man aged 18 to 30 in good health.

The chain is built from TRBV11-2 and TRBJ2-1, with 14 positions matching TRBD2. The CDR3 has 16 amino acids. V dropped 6 bases and J dropped 4; count of bases not matched to a gene: 5. Germline V gene lookup returns CDR1 SGHAT and CDR2 FQNNGV. CDR3 loop: CASSSTSGGEYNEQFF. CDR3 bases: TGTGCCAGCAGTTCGACTAGCGGGGGGGAATACAATGAGCAGTTCTTC.

The chain joins TRBV27 to TRBJ2-5; D gene unclear. The CDR3 spans 15 residues. Trimming took 1 base from V and 3 from J, leaving 12 bases between them. The germline CDR1 and CDR2 sequences are MNHEY and SMNVEV (reference sequence). The CDR3 spells CASSLYGSREETQYF. CDR3 DNA sequence: TGTGCCAGCAGTTTATATGGGTCCAGAGAAGAGACCCAGTACTTC.

Written as DNA, the CDR3 is TGTGCCAGCAGCGGAGTCGAAAATCCGCAGTATTTT. Residues: CASSGVENPQYF. The chain uses TRBV9 and TRBJ2-3; no reliable D call. This CDR3 is built from 12 residues. CDR1 is SGDLS and CDR2 is YYNGEE in the germline V gene. V lost 3 bases to trimming and J lost 10 bases, with 12 bases between them.

This clone came up once. The chain combines TRBV6-1 with TRBJ2-7; D not resolved. This CDR3 comprises 12 residues. Between the trimmed V and J ends, which lost 3 bases and 2 bases, there was a span of 5 bases. Per germline, CDR1 MNHNS and CDR2 SASEGT. The CDR3 DNA follows: TGTGCCAGCAGTGAGAACACCTACGAGCAGTACTTC. Encoded protein: CASSENTYEQYF.

The rearrangement uses TRBV6-5 and TRBJ2-1, with 11 nucleotides matching TRBD2. The CDR3 has 14 residues. Germline loops: CDR1 MNHEY, CDR2 SVGAGI. Trimming at V came to 2 bases and at J to 10 bases, leaving 4 bases not matched to a gene. CDR3 in amino acids: CASSYVGTSGEQFF. Here the CDR3 DNA reads TGTGCCAGCAGTTACGTCGGGACTAGCGGAGAGCAGTTCTTC.

The V gene is TRBV10-2, the J gene TRBJ2-7; D remains unclear. This CDR3 is 12 amino acids long. Germline loops: CDR1 WSHSY, CDR2 SAAADI. Trimming took off 10 bases at V and 7 bases at J, with 17 bases between the two ends. The CDR3 loop reads CANLAPTGEQYF. Here the CDR3 DNA reads TGCGCCAACCTGGCCCCGACCGGGGAGCAGTACTTC.

V usage is TRBV9 and J usage is TRBJ2-2, with D perhaps TRBD1 (6 bases). Trimming took 3 bases from V and 6 from J, leaving 6 bases between them. In germline, CDR1 is SGDLS, CDR2 YYNGEE. The CDR3 totals 12 residues. CDR3 nucleotides: TGTGCCAGCAGCGCAGGGGCCGGGGAGCTGTTTTTT. This gives the protein CASSAGAGELFF.

This clone was seen only a few times. The rearrangement joins TRBV19 to TRBJ2-2; a possible D gene is TRBD1 (5 bases). The CDR3 is 13 amino acids. V was cut by 5 bases and J by 5 bases, with 9 bases left in between. Looked up from germline, CDR1 is LNHDA and CDR2 is SQIVND (reference sequence). CDR3 in DNA: TGTGCCAGTAGTTACCGACAGACCGGGGAGCTGTTTTTT. This codes for CASSYRQTGELFF. Looking up the rest from reference TRBV19 and TRBJ2-2 gives the full variable domain: DGGITQSPKYLFRKEGQNVTLSCEQNLNHDAMYWYRQDPGQGLRLIYYSQIVNDFQKGDIAEGYSVSREKKESFPLTVTSAQKNPTAFYLCASSYRQTGELFFGEGSRLTVL.

V is TRBV30 and J is TRBJ1-2; D remains unclear. Trimming removed 0 bases at V and 9 bases at J, with 26 bases between. Germline-derived CDR1 and CDR2 are GTSNPN and SVGIG (reference sequence). This CDR3 spans 17 amino acids. The CDR3 region has the DNA TGTGCCTGGAGTGTAGGGTTGGGCAGCGCGGGGTACGTTAGCTACACCTTC. This encodes CAWSVGLGSAGYVSYTF.